A selection of T cell receptor beta chains follows, all from one sample in a study of shared clonotypes between healthy human individuals. TCRdb's copy holds only in-frame clones and misses some; the assay was immunoSEQ multiplex PCR. The table lists over a million clones, about 75% of them singletons. Sequencing input: memory CD4+ T cells sorted from blood. Receptors were obtained from a young man in good health. CDR3s include the opening cysteine and the closing phenylalanine or tryptophan. D genes are given only for firm matches. Some rows have no size entry. The others give once, few or many, or a class for an expanded clone.

clone_size j_call v_call d_call cdr3_nt cdr3_aa
NA TRBJ2-5 TRBV11-2 NA TGTGCCAGCATGTCGGGTGGGACCCAGTACTTC CASMSGGTQYF
once TRBJ2-7 TRBV6-1 TRBD2 TGTGCCAGCAGTGAGGGACTAGCGGGAACCGTGGAGTACTTC CASSEGLAGTVEYF
NA TRBJ2-2 TRBV5-1 TRBD1 TGCGCCAGCAGTCTGAGACAGGGGCTCACCGGGGAGCTGTTTTTT CASSLRQGLTGELFF
NA TRBJ2-4 TRBV19 NA TGTGCCAGTAGTATCGTCGGGTTCCCCAAAAACATTCAGTACTTC CASSIVGFPKNIQYF
NA TRBJ1-6 TRBV18 NA TGTGCCAGCTCACCAGCTAGCTCCTATAATTCACCCCTCCACTTT CASSPASSYNSPLHF
NA TRBJ2-7 TRBV7-9 NA TGTGCCAGCAGCTTCGGACCGATCCCCTACGAGCAGTACTTC CASSFGPIPYEQYF
once TRBJ2-7 TRBV19 NA TGTGCCAGTAGTATAGCCCGGGGTGCAGGGGAGCAGTACTTC CASSIARGAGEQYF
NA TRBJ2-2 TRBV7-6 NA TGTGCCAGCAGCCTCAGGGTATCCGGGGAGCTGTTTTTT CASSLRVSGELFF
NA TRBJ2-2 TRBV4-1 NA TGCGCCAGCAGCCAAGGACTCTGGACCGTCAGCGGGACCGGGGAGCTGTTTTTT CASSQGLWTVSGTGELFF
NA TRBJ1-6 TRBV29-1 NA TGCAGCGTTGCAGGGGACCTCAATTCACCCCTCCACTTT CSVAGDLNSPLHF
NA TRBJ2-3 TRBV7-2 TRBD2 TGTGCCAGCAGCTTAGATTGGGCGGAGCGGGGGGCTACAGATACGCAGTATTTT CASSLDWAERGATDTQYF
NA TRBJ2-5 TRBV18 NA TGTGCCAGCTCACCGACAGGGAGGGAGACCCAGTACTTC CASSPTGRETQYF
NA TRBJ1-1 TRBV5-1 TRBD1 TGCGCCAGCAGCAGGGACAGCATGGACACTGAAGCTTTCTTT CASSRDSMDTEAFF
NA TRBJ2-7 TRBV18 NA TGTGCCAGCTCACCACAAAGGCGGCAGGGCCGGTACTACGAGCAGTACTTC CASSPQRRQGRYYEQYF
NA TRBJ1-1 TRBV11-2 NA TGTGCCAGCAGACAGGGTCACGAAGCTTTCTTT CASRQGHEAFF
NA TRBJ1-1 TRBV5-1 NA TGCGCCAGCAGCCTAGTCGGGCAGGGTGAAGCTTTCTTT CASSLVGQGEAFF
NA TRBJ2-7 TRBV6-4 NA TGTGCCAGCAGTGAAAGACAGGATCTTCCCTATTACGAGCAGTACTTC CASSERQDLPYYEQYF
NA TRBJ2-7 TRBV5-1 NA TGCGCCAGCAGCTTGGGAGCTACAGGCATCTTACACTACGAGCAGTACTTC CASSLGATGILHYEQYF
NA TRBJ2-3 TRBV4-3 TRBD2 TGCGCCAGCAGCCAATGGGCGGGAGACGCAGATACGCAGTATTTT CASSQWAGDADTQYF
NA TRBJ2-5 TRBV10-1 TRBD2 TGCGCCAGCAGTGATCCGACTAGCGGAAAACTAGAGACCCAGTACTTC CASSDPTSGKLETQYF
NA TRBJ1-5 TRBV7-9 NA TGTGCCAGCAGCCCGGTAGGTGATAGCAATCAGCCCCAGCATTTT CASSPVGDSNQPQHF
NA TRBJ1-2 TRBV28 NA TGTGCCAGCAGTTTTGTCCGGGGGGCGAATGGCTACACCTTC CASSFVRGANGYTF